The T cell receptor beta chain described here comes from a study of PD-1 blockade in classical Hodgkin lymphoma. Concerning this clone itself: The antigen is unknown.

From germline, CDR1 is SQVTM and CDR2 ANQGSEA. V lost 6 bases to trimming and J lost 5 bases; unmatched junction nucleotides: 12. The CDR3 loop spans 14 amino acids. Sequencing used immunoSEQ multiplex PCR; TCRdb keeps in-frame clones, though not all of them. The repertoire holds about 97,000 clones, with approximately 88% as singletons. All the patients suffered relapse after autologous stem cell transplantation, and brentuximab vedotin exposure differed. Study outcomes and limitations: The study reported lower baseline TCR diversity in newly diagnosed patients than in healthy donors. For complete responders, baseline diversity was comparable to that of newly diagnosed patients.

This chain links TRBV29-1 with TRBJ1-2; 7 bases are a match to TRBD1. This clonotype was obtained from a human donor with classical Hodgkin lymphoma. The sequencing used peripheral blood mononuclear cells (PBMCs), collected at baseline. DNA for the CDR3: TGCAGCGTGCACCAAGCAGGGGGAGGATATGGCTACACCTTC. Translating gives CSVHQAGGGYGYTF. The full variable domain, its missing parts supplied by reference TRBV29-1 and TRBJ1-2, is SAVISQKPSRDICQRGTSLTIQCQVDSQVTMMFWYRQQPGQSLTLIATANQGSEATYESGFVIDKFPISRPNLTFSTLTVSNMSPEDSSIYLCSVHQAGGGYGYTFGSGTRLTVV.